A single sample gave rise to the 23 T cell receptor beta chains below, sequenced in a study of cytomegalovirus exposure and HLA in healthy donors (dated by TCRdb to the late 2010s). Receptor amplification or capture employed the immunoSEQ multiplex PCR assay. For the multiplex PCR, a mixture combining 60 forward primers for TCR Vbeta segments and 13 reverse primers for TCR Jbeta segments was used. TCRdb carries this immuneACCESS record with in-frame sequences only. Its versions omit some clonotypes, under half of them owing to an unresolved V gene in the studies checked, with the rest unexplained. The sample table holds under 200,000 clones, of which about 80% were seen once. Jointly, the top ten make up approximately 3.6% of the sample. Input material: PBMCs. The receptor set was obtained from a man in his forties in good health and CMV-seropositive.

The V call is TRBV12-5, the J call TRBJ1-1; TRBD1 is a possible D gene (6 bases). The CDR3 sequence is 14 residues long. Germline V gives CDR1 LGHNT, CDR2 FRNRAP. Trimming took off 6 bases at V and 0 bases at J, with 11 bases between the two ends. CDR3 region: CASGPDRMNTEAFF. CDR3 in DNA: TGTGCTAGTGGACCGGACAGAATGAACACTGAAGCTTTCTTT. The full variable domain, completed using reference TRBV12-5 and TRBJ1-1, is DARVTQTPRHKVTEMGQEVTMRCQPILGHNTVFWYRQTMMQGLELLAYFRNRAPLDDSGMPKDRFSAEMPDATLATLKIQPSEPRDSAVYFCASGPDRMNTEAFFGQGTRLTVV.

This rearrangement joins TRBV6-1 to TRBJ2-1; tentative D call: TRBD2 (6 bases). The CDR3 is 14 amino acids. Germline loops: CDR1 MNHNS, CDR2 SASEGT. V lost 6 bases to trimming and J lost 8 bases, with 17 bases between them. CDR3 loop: CASRTGTGVYEQFF. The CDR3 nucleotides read TGTGCCAGCAGAACCGGGACGGGGGTATATGAGCAGTTCTTC.

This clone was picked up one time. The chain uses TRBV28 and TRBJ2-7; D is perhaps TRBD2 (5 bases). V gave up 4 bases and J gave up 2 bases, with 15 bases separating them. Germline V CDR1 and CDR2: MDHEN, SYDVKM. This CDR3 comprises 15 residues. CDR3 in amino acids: CASSYATGLPYEQYF. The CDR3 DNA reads TGTGCCAGCAGTTACGCCACGGGATTACCCTACGAGCAGTACTTC.

The CDR3 DNA follows: TGTGCCAGCAGCTTAGAAGGACAGGCCCTAGCCAAAAACATTCAGTACTTC. Translation gives CASSLEGQALAKNIQYF. The chain combines TRBV11-2 with TRBJ2-4; 7 bases map to TRBD1. J lost 0 bases, V lost 0 bases, and 5 bases had no gene match. The germline gives CDR1 SGHAT, CDR2 FQNNGV. The CDR3 runs to 17 residues.

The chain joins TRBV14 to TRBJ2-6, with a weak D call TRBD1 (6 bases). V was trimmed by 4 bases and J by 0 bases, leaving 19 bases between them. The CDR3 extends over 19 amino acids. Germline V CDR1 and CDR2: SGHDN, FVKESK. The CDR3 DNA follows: TGTGCCAGCAGCCGAACGACAGGTGTCACCTCCTCTGGGGCCAACGTCCTGACTTTC. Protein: CASSRTTGVTSSGANVLTF.

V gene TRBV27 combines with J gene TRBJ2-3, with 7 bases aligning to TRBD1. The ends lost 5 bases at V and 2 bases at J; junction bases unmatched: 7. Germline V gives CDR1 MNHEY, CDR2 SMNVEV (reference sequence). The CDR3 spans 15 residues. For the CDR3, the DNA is TGTGCCAGCAGTACGCCCGGGACAGCCACAGATACGCAGTATTTT. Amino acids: CASSTPGTATDTQYF.

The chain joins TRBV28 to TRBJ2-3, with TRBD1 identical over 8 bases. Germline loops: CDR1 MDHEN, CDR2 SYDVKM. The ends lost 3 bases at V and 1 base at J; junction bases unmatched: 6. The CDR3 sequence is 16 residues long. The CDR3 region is CASSFPQGGGTDTQYF. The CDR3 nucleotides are TGTGCCAGCAGTTTCCCACAGGGGGGAGGCACAGATACGCAGTATTTT.

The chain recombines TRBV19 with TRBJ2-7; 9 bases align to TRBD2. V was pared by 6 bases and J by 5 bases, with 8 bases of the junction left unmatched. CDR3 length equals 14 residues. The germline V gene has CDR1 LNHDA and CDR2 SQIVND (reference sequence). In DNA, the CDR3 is TGTGCCAGTAGCCCCAGCGGGGGGCGGGACGAGCAGTACTTC. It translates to CASSPSGGRDEQYF.

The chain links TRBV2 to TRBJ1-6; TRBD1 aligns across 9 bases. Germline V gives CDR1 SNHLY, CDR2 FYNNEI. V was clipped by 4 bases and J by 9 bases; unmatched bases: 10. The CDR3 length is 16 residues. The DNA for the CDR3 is TGTGCCAGCAGTGGATCTACAGGGGGCGTAGGTTCACCCCTCCACTTT. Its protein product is CASSGSTGGVGSPLHF.

The chain's CDR3 is CSVVVAGGPGNIQYF. The CDR3 DNA reads as TGCAGCGTTGTGGTGGCGGGGGGGCCGGGTAACATTCAGTACTTC. The gene calls are TRBV29-1 and TRBJ2-4; TRBD2 agrees at 9 bases. This CDR3 comprises 15 residues. The V gene end was trimmed by 4 bases and the J gene end by 7 bases; junction bases not matched to a gene: 11. In germline, CDR1 is SQVTM, CDR2 ANQGSEA. The variable domain in full, with the rest retrieved from reference TRBV29-1 and TRBJ2-4, is SAVISQKPSRDICQRGTSLTIQCQVDSQVTMMFWYRQQPGQSLTLIATANQGSEATYESGFVIDKFPISRPNLTFSTLTVSNMSPEDSSIYLCSVVVAGGPGNIQYFGAGTRLSVL.

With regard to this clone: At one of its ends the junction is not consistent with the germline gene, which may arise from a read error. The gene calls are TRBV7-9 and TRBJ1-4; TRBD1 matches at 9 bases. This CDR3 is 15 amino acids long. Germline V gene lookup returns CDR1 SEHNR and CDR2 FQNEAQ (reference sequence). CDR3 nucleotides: TGTTCCAGCAGCCTAGGGACAGGGAGAGCAGAAAAACTGTTTTTT. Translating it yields CSSSLGTGRAEKLFF. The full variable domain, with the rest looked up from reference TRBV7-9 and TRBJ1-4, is DTGVSQNPRHKITKRGQNVTFRCDPISEHNRLYWYRQTLGQGPEFLTYFQNEAQLEKSRLLSDRFSAERPKGSFSTLEIQRTEQGDSAMYLCSSSLGTGRAEKLFFGSGTQLSVL.

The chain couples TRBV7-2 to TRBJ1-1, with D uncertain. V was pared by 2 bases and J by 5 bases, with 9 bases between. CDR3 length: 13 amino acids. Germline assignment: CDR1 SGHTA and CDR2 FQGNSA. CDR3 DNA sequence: TGTGCCAGCAGCTTAAATGCGGAAACTGAAGCTTTCTTT. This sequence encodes CASSLNAETEAFF.

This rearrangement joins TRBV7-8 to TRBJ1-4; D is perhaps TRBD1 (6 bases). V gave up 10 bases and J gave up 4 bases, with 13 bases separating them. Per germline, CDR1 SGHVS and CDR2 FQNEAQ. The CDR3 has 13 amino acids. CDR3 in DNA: TGTGCCACCCAGACAGGCCTTAATGAAAAACTGTTTTTT. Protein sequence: CATQTGLNEKLFF. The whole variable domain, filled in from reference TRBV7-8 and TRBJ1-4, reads GAGVSQSPRYKVAKRGQDVALRCDPISGHVSLFWYQQALGQGPEFLTYFQNEAQLDKSGLPSDRFFAERPEGSVSTLKIQRTQQEDSAVYLCATQTGLNEKLFFGSGTQLSVL.

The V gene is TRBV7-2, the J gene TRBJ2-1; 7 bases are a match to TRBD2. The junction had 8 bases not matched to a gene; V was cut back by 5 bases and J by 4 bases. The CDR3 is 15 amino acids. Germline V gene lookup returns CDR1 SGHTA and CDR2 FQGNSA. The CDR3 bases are TGTGCCAGCAGCCCCTCGGGACTACTATACAATGAGCAGTTCTTC. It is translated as CASSPSGLLYNEQFF.

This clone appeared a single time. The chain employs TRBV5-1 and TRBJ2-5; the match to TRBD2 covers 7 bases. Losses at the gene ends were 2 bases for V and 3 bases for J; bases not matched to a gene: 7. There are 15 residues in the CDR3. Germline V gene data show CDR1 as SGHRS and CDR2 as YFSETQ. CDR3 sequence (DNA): TGCGCCAGCAGCTTTTCCGGGGCGGGGGAAGAGACCCAGTACTTC. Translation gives CASSFSGAGEETQYF. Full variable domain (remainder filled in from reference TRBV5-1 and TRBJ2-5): KAGVTQTPRYLIKTRGQQVTLSCSPISGHRSVSWYQQTPGQGLQFLFEYFSETQRNKGNFPGRFSGRQFSNSRSEMNVSTLELGDSALYLCASSFSGAGEETQYFGPGTRLLVL.

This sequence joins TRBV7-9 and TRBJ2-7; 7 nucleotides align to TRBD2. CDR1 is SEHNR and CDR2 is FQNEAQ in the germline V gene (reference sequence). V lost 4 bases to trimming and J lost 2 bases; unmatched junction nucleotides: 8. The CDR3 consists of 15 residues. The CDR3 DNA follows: TGTGCCAGCAGCTCCTCTCGGGGGAGGGCCTACGAGCAGTACTTC. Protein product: CASSSSRGRAYEQYF.

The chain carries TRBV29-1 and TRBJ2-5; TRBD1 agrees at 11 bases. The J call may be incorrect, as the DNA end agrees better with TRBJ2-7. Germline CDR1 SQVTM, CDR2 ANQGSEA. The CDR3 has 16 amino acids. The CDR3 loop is CSVREPGQGGSYEQYF. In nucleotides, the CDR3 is TGCAGCGTCCGGGAACCGGGACAGGGGGGGTCCTACGAGCAGTACTTC.

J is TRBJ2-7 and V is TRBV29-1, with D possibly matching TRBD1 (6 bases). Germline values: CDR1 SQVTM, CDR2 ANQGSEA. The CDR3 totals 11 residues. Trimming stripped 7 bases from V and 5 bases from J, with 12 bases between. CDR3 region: CSGKDSHEQYF. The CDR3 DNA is TGCAGCGGAAAGGACAGCCACGAGCAGTACTTC.

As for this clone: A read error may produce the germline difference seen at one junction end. CDR3 DNA sequence: TGTGCCAGCAACCAACAGCGCCTTAACTATGGCTACACCTTC. This codes for CASNQQRLNYGYTF. J is TRBJ1-2 and V is TRBV16; no reliable D call. The CDR3 is 14 amino acids. CDR1 and CDR2 from the germline V gene are KGHSY and FQNENV.

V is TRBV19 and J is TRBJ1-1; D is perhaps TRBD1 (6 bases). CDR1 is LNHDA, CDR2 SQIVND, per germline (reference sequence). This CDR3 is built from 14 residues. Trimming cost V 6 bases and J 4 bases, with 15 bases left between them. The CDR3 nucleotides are TGTGCCAGTAGACTCGGGGGGGCGCCCACTGAAGCTTTCTTT. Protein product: CASRLGGAPTEAFF.

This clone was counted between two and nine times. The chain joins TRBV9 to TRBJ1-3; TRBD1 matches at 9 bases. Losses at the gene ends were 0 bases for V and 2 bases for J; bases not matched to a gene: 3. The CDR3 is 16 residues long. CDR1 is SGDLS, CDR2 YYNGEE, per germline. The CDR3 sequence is CASSVVQGATGNTIYF. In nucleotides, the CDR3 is TGTGCCAGCAGCGTAGTACAGGGGGCAACTGGAAACACCATATATTTT.

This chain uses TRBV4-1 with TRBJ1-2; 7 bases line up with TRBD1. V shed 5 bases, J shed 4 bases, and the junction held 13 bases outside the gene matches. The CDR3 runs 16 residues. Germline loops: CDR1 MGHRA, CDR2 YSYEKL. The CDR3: CASSTTQGVKSYGYTF. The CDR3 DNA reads TGCGCCAGCAGCACCACCCAGGGGGTTAAGAGCTATGGCTACACCTTC.

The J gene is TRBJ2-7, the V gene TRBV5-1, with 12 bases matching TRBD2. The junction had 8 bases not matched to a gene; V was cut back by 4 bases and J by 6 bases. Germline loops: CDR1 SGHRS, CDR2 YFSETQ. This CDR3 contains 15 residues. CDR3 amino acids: CASSARLAGEGEQYF. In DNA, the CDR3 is TGCGCCAGCAGCGCAAGACTAGCGGGAGAAGGCGAGCAGTACTTC.